The 2 T cell receptor beta chains reported below all come from one sample, sequenced in a study of blood T cell repertoires in COVID-19. The method was immunoSEQ multiplex PCR; TCRdb's version includes in-frame clones alone and lacks a portion of them. The table shows under 95,000 clones, with around 85% occurring only once. The sample was peripheral blood. These receptors originate from a woman of 80 years or more with COVID-19, enrolled during active disease.

The CDR3 DNA is TGTGCCAGTAGTATTAGGGGGCGTCCAGATACGCAGTATTTT. The encoded protein is CASSIRGRPDTQYF. The chain recombines TRBV19 with TRBJ2-3; 7 nucleotides align to TRBD1. Per the germline V gene, CDR1 is LNHDA and CDR2 is SQIVND (reference sequence). V lost 3 bases to trimming and J lost 4 bases; unmatched junction nucleotides: 4. This CDR3 spans 14 amino acids.

The rearrangement links TRBV7-3 to TRBJ2-1; perhaps TRBD2 as D (5 bases). Trimming removed 4 bases from V and 4 bases from J, with 8 bases in between. The length of the CDR3 is 13 residues. The V gene's germline CDR1 is SGHTA and CDR2 FQGTGA. DNA for the CDR3: TGTGCCAGCAGCTCGACTAATTACAATGAGCAGTTCTTC. Protein: CASSSTNYNEQFF.